This entry describes one T cell receptor (beta chain). Repertoires were generated with immunoSEQ multiplex PCR, while TCRdb's copy carries only in-frame clones and drops some. The data contain 450,000 or so clones, around 91% of them seen just once; the ten biggest clones take up roughly 1.5%. This CDR3 region has 16 residues. CDR1 and CDR2 from the germline V gene are SGHAT and FQNNGV. V lost 1 base, J lost 6 bases, and 16 bases lay in between. This sample is part of a study of blood T cell repertoires in COVID-19. The sequence was collected from a woman aged 40-49 years with COVID-19, enrolled during active disease. The sequenced sample was peripheral blood. The chain combines TRBV11-2 with TRBJ1-5; tentatively, D is TRBD1 (5 bases). The CDR3 loop is CASSLGPQGLGQPQHF. CDR3 nucleotides: TGTGCCAGCAGCTTAGGGCCCCAGGGCCTAGGTCAGCCCCAGCATTTT.